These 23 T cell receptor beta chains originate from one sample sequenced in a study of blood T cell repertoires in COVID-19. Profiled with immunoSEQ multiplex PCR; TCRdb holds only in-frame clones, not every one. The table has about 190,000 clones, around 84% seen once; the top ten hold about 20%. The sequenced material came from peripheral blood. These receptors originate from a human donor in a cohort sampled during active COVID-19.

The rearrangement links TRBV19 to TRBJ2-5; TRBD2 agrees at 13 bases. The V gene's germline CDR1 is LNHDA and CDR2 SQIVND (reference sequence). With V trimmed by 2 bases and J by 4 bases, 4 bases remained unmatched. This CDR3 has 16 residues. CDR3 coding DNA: TGTGCCAGTAGTATAACTAGCGGGGGGGGTCCAGAGACCCAGTACTTC. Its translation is CASSITSGGGPETQYF.

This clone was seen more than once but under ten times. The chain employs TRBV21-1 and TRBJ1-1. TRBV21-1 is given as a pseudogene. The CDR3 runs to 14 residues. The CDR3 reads CASSYIGGRDGAFF. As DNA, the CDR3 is TGTGCCAGCAGCTATATCGGGGGGAGGGACGGAGCTTTCTTT.

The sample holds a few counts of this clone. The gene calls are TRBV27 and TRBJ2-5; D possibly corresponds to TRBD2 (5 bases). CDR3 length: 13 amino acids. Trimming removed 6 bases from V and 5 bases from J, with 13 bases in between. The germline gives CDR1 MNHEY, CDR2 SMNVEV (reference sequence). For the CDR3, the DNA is TGTGCCAGCAGCTTAGACCGAGGGGAGACCCAGTACTTC. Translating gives CASSLDRGETQYF.

The CDR3 bases are TGTGCCAGTAGTATCCGGTTCGGAAACACCATATATTTT. Translating it yields CASSIRFGNTIYF. The gene calls are TRBV19 and TRBJ1-3, with D unresolved. V lost 3 bases to trimming and J lost 4 bases, with 7 bases between them. The CDR3 is 13 residues long. CDR1 and CDR2 from the germline V gene are LNHDA and SQIVND (reference sequence).

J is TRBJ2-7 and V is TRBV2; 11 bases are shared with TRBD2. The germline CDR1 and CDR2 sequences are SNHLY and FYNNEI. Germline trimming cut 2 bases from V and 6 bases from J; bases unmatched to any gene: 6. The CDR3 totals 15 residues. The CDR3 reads CASSEPTSGRAEQYF. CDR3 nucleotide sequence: TGTGCCAGCAGTGAACCAACTAGCGGGAGAGCCGAGCAGTACTTC.

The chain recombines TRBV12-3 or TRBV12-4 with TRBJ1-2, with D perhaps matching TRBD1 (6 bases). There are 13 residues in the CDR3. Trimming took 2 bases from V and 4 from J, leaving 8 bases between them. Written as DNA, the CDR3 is TGTGCCAGCAGTTTACAGGGGCTCTATGGCTACACCTTC. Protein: CASSLQGLYGYTF.

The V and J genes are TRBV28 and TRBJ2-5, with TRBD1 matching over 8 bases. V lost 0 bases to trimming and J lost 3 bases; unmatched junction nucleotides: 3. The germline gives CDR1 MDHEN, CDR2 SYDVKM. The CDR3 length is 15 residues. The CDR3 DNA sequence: TGTGCCAGCAGTTTATGGGGACAGGTTGAAGAGACCCAGTACTTC. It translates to CASSLWGQVEETQYF.

CDR3 in amino acids: CASTLSGSEQYF. The CDR3 DNA follows: TGCGCCAGCACCCTTTCGGGGAGCGAGCAGTACTTC. The genes are TRBV5-1 and TRBJ2-7; D possibly corresponds to TRBD2 (5 bases). V was clipped by 6 bases and J by 6 bases, with 13 bases between them. CDR3 size: 12 residues. CDR1 and CDR2 (germline): SGHRS, YFSETQ.

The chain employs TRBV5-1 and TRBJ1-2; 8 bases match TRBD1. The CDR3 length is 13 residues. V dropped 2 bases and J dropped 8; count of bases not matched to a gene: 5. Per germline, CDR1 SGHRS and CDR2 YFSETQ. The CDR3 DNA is TGCGCCAGCAGCTTTTCGACAGGGGAAGGCTACACCTTC. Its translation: CASSFSTGEGYTF.

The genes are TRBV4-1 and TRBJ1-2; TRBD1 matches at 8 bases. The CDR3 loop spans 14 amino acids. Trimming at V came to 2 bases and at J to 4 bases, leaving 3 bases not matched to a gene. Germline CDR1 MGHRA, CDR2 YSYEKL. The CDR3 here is CASSQPGTGYGYTF. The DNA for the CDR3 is TGCGCCAGCAGCCAACCCGGGACAGGCTATGGCTACACCTTC.

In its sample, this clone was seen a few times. The DNA of the CDR3 is TGTGCCATCAGTTCTGGACACGAACGGTACACCGGGGAGCTGTTTTTT. Translated, it gives CAISSGHERYTGELFF. The V and J genes are TRBV10-3 and TRBJ2-2, with a weak D call TRBD1 (5 bases). Trimming removed 5 bases at V and 3 bases at J, with 16 bases between. This CDR3 region has 16 residues. Germline-derived CDR1 and CDR2 are ENHRY and SYGVKD.

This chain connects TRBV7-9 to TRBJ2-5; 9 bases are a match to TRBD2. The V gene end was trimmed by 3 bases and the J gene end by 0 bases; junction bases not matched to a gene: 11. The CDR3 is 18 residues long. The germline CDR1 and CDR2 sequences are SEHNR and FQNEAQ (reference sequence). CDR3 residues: CASSFGLAGVRYQETQYF. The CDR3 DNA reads TGTGCCAGCAGCTTCGGATTAGCGGGAGTTAGGTACCAAGAGACCCAGTACTTC.

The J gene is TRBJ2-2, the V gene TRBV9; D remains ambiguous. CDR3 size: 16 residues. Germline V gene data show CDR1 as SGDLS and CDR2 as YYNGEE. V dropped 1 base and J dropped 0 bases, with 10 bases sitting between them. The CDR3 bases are TGTGCCAGCAGCGTATGGCACGAATCGAACACCGGGGAGCTGTTTTTT. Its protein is CASSVWHESNTGELFF.

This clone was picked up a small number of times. Written as DNA, the CDR3 is TGTGCCAGCAGCCCGCGTACAGGGGGGAATCAGCCCCAGCATTTT. This sequence encodes CASSPRTGGNQPQHF. The rearrangement links TRBV3-1 (or the pseudogene TRBV3-2) to TRBJ1-5, with 8 positions matching TRBD1. CDR3 length equals 15 residues. Trimming cost V 4 bases and J 4 bases; bases outside gene matches: 6. Germline CDR1 LGHDT, CDR2 YNNKEL (reference sequence).

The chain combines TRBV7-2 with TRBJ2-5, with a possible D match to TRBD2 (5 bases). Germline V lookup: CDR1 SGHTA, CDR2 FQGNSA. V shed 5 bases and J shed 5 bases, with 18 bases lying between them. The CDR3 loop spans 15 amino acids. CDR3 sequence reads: CASSPQGGFGETQYF. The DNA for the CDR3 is TGTGCCAGCAGCCCCCAAGGAGGTTTCGGGGAGACCCAGTACTTC.

The CDR3, as DNA: TGCGCCAGCAGCTTGAATTCTGGGACAGGAGGGGTCTACGAGCAGTACTTC. Protein product: CASSLNSGTGGVYEQYF. The chain joins TRBV5-1 to TRBJ2-7; TRBD1 aligns across 8 bases. This CDR3 has 17 residues. V trimming: 1 base; J trimming: 3 bases; junction bases outside the gene matches: 12. Germline-derived CDR1 and CDR2 are SGHRS and YFSETQ.

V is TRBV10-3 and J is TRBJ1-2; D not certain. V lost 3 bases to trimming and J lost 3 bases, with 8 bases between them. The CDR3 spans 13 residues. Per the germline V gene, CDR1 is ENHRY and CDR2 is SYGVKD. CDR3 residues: CAISEGGYYGYTF. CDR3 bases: TGTGCCATCAGTGAAGGCGGATACTATGGCTACACCTTC.

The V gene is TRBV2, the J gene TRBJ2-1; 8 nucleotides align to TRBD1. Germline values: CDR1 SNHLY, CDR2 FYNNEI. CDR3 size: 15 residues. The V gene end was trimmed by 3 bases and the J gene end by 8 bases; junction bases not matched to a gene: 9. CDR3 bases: TGTGCCAGCAGTGACCGCGGGACAGGTCACTATGAGCAGTTCTTC. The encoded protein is CASSDRGTGHYEQFF.

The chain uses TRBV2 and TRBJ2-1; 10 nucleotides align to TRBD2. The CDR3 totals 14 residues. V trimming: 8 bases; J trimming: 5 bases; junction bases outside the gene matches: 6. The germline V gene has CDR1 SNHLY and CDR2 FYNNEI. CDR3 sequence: CASQASGGNNEQFF. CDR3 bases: TGTGCCAGCCAGGCTAGCGGGGGAAACAATGAGCAGTTCTTC.

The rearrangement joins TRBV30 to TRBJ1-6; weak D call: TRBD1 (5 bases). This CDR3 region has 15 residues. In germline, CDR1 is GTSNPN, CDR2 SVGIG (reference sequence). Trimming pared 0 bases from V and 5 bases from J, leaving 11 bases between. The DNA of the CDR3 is TGTGCCTGGAGTGTGGTTAGGGGAAATAATTCACCCCTCCACTTT. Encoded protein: CAWSVVRGNNSPLHF. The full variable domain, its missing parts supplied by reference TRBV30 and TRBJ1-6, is SQTIHQWPATLVQPVGSPLSLECTVEGTSNPNLYWYRQAAGRGLQLLFYSVGIGQISSEVPQNLSASRPQDRQFILSSKKLLLSDSGFYLCAWSVVRGNNSPLHFGNGTRLTVT.

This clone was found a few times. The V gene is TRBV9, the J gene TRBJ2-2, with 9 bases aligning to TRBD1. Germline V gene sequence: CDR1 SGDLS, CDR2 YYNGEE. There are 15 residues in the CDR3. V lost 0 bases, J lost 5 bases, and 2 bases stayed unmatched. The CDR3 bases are TGTGCCAGCAGCGTAGTCGGGACAGGGACCGGGGAGCTGTTTTTT. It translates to CASSVVGTGTGELFF.

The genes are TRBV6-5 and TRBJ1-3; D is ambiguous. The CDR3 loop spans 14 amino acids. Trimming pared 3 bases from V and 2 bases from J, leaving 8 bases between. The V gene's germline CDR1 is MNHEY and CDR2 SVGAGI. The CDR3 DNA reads TGTGCCAGCAGTTATACAGTCCCTGGAAACACCATATATTTT. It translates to CASSYTVPGNTIYF.

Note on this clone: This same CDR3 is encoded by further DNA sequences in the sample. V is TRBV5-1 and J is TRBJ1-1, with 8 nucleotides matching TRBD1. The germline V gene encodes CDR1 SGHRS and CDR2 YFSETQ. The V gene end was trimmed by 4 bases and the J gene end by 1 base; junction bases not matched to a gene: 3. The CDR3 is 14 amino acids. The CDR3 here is CASSPGQGNTEAFF. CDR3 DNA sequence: TGCGCCAGCAGCCCCGGACAGGGGAACACTGAAGCTTTCTTT.